These T cell receptor beta chains were read from a single sample in a study of glioma-infiltrating T cells after dendritic cell vaccination. Sequenced by immunoSEQ multiplex PCR; TCRdb stores in-frame clones only, minus some. Of approximately 60,000 clones in the sample, about 89% are singletons; the top ten hold about 9.9%. The source was blood, collected after dendritic cell vaccination. Receptors originate from a human donor with glioblastoma. Both conserved end residues are part of each CDR3. A D gene is named only where the DNA matches it firmly. A row's size may be missing; if present it is once, few, many or a size class.

D: -
size: -
J: TRBJ1-5
V: TRBV18
DNA: TGTGCCAGCTCACCCCTGGACAGTAATCAGCCCCAGCATTTT
CDR3: CASSPLDSNQPQHF

D: TRBD2
size: -
J: TRBJ2-1
V: TRBV30
DNA: TGTGCCTGGAGTCCAACCCCTAGCGGTGAGCAGTTCTTC
CDR3: CAWSPTPSGEQFF

D: TRBD1
size: -
J: TRBJ1-3
V: TRBV6-1
DNA: TGTGCCAGCAAGGACAGGGGGACTGGAAACACCATATATTTT
CDR3: CASKDRGTGNTIYF

D: -
size: few
J: TRBJ1-2
V: TRBV6-1
DNA: TGTGCCAGCAGTGAAGGTAGCTTCGGCTACACCTTC
CDR3: CASSEGSFGYTF

D: -
size: -
J: TRBJ2-5
V: TRBV12-5
DNA: TGTGCTAGTGGTTCGTATCAAGAGACCCAGTACTTC
CDR3: CASGSYQETQYF

D: -
size: -
J: TRBJ1-1
V: TRBV5-8
DNA: TGTGCCAGCAGCTTGGAGCGGGTCAACACTGAAGCTTTCTTT
CDR3: CASSLERVNTEAFF

D: -
size: -
J: TRBJ1-1
V: TRBV6-6
DNA: TGTGCCAGCAGTTTCGGGGTCAGCACTGAAGCTTTCTTT
CDR3: CASSFGVSTEAFF

D: TRBD1
size: -
J: TRBJ1-5
V: TRBV29-1
DNA: TGCAGCGTTAAGGACAGGGGGAGCAATCAGCCCCAGCATTTT
CDR3: CSVKDRGSNQPQHF

D: TRBD1
size: -
J: TRBJ1-4
V: TRBV2
DNA: TGTGCCAGCAGGGCCGGGACAGAGGGGGAAAAACTGTTTTTT
CDR3: CASRAGTEGEKLFF

D: -
size: few
J: TRBJ1-1
V: TRBV9
DNA: TGTGCCAGCAGCGTAGGGTTAGGGGGGAACACTGAAGCTTTCTTT
CDR3: CASSVGLGGNTEAFF

D: -
size: -
J: TRBJ1-1
V: TRBV9
DNA: TGTGCCAGCAGCACCGACTCGAACACTGAAGCTTTCTTT
CDR3: CASSTDSNTEAFF

D: -
size: -
J: TRBJ2-5
V: TRBV27
DNA: TGTGCCAGCAGTTTGGCCCTGGAGCAAGAGACCCAGTACTTC
CDR3: CASSLALEQETQYF

D: -
size: -
J: TRBJ2-1
V: TRBV5-1
DNA: TGCGCCAGCAGCTCGTCGGGGGTCGTACCCTACAATGAGCAGTTCTTC
CDR3: CASSSSGVVPYNEQFF

D: -
size: -
J: TRBJ1-2
V: TRBV5-1
DNA: TGCGCCAGCGGCGCTAGTCCGACGGAGTTAACCTATGGCTACACCTTC
CDR3: CASGASPTELTYGYTF

D: -
size: -
J: TRBJ1-1
V: TRBV5-1
DNA: TGCGCCAGCAGCTTGCCCCAGACACCACCACCTAAGAACACTGAAGCTTTCTTT
CDR3: CASSLPQTPPPKNTEAFF

D: -
size: few
J: TRBJ1-2
V: TRBV4-3
DNA: TGCGCCAGCAGCCAAGATCACGGGTATGGCTACACCTTC
CDR3: CASSQDHGYGYTF

D: TRBD1
size: -
J: TRBJ2-4
V: TRBV6-1
DNA: TGTGCCAGCAGTGTAGCAGACAGGGGGTCGGACATTCAGTACTTC
CDR3: CASSVADRGSDIQYF

D: TRBD2
size: -
J: TRBJ2-5
V: TRBV30
DNA: TGTGCCTGGAGTGTACCTACTAGCGGGAGAGAGACCCAGTACTTC
CDR3: CAWSVPTSGRETQYF

D: -
size: -
J: TRBJ1-5
V: TRBV6-5
DNA: TGTGCCAGCAGATCCGGGACTCCGGAAAAGCGGCCCCAGCATTTT
CDR3: CASRSGTPEKRPQHF

D: -
size: -
J: TRBJ1-5
V: TRBV5-7
DNA: TGTGCCAGCAGACCGCCGTCGTCAGATTCCCTTACCGATCAGCCCCAGCATTTT
CDR3: CASRPPSSDSLTDQPQHF

D: -
size: -
J: TRBJ2-7
V: TRBV6-5
DNA: TGTGCCAGCAGCTCCATGGGACTCTCCTACGAGCAGTACTTC
CDR3: CASSSMGLSYEQYF

D: -
size: -
J: TRBJ1-1
V: TRBV14
DNA: TGTGCCAGCAGCCTAGTCACGACTGAAGCTTTCTTT
CDR3: CASSLVTTEAFF

D: -
size: -
J: TRBJ1-5
V: TRBV5-6
DNA: TGTGCCAGCAGCTTGGGCCGGGGATATAGCAATCAGCCCCAGCATTTT
CDR3: CASSLGRGYSNQPQHF

D: -
size: -
J: TRBJ1-3
V: TRBV19
DNA: TGTGCCAGCGCAGGGCGTTTGGGTAACACCATATATTTT
CDR3: CASAGRLGNTIYF

D: TRBD1
size: few
J: TRBJ2-7
V: TRBV6-6
DNA: TGTGCCAGCAGAACGCGGGGACAGGGGGCCTACGAGCAGTACTTC
CDR3: CASRTRGQGAYEQYF

D: -
size: -
J: TRBJ1-1
V: TRBV19
DNA: TGTGCCAGTAGAGAAGGGGGAAGAACTGAAGCTTTCTTT
CDR3: CASREGGRTEAFF

D: -
size: -
J: TRBJ1-5
V: TRBV30
DNA: TGTGCCTGGAGTGTACAGGACCATCAGCCCCAGCATTTT
CDR3: CAWSVQDHQPQHF

D: -
size: few
J: TRBJ1-2
V: TRBV19
DNA: TGTGCCAGTAGTATAGTTGAAGGGAGCTATGGCTACACCTTC
CDR3: CASSIVEGSYGYTF

D: TRBD1
size: few
J: TRBJ2-7
V: TRBV5-1
DNA: TGCGCCAGCAGCAAACAGGACAGGGGAGTCAACGAGCAGTACTTC
CDR3: CASSKQDRGVNEQYF

D: -
size: -
J: TRBJ2-7
V: TRBV6-4
DNA: TGTGCCAGCAGTGACTACAGGGCGAACGAGCAGTACTTC
CDR3: CASSDYRANEQYF

D: TRBD2
size: -
J: TRBJ2-5
V: TRBV5-4
DNA: TGTGCCAGCAGCTTAGGACTAGCGGGACAAGAGACCCAGTACTTC
CDR3: CASSLGLAGQETQYF